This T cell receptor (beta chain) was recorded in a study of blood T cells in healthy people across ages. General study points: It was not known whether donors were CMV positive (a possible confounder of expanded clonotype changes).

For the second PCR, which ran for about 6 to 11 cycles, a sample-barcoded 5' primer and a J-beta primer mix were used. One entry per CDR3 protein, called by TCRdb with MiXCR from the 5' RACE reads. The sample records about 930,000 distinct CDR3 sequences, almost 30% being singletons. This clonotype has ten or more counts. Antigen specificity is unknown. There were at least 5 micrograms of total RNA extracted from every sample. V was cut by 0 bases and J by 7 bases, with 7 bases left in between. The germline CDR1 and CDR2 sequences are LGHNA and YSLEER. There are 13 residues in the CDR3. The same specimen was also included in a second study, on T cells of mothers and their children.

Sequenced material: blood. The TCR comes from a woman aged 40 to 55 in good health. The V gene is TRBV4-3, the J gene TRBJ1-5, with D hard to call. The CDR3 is CASSQEVGQPQHF. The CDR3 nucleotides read TGCGCCAGCAGCCAAGAAGTGGGGCAGCCCCAGCATTTT.